This paragraph covers one TCR beta chain sequence. The entry originates in a study of blood T cell repertoires in COVID-19. Study in general: From T cells, B-cell-depleted T cells, or PBMCs came the material, which was cDNA or gDNA.

Germline assignment: CDR1 SGHRS and CDR2 YFSETQ. Trimming took 4 bases from V and 1 from J; bases not matched to a gene: 5. The CDR3 spans 14 residues. Per the study methods: Researchers report that nucleated cell counts were estimated from reference gene primer amplification. Sequencing was performed with immunoSEQ multiplex PCR; in TCRdb, only in-frame clones are kept and a portion is missing. Clone size and V and J calls were adopted from that table, with D and trimming inferred from the DNA. The table has around 87,000 clones, approximately 80% seen once; the top ten hold roughly a tenth. The sequence was obtained from a woman older than 75 with acute or convalescent COVID-19. The sequenced material came from peripheral blood. The chain employs TRBV5-1 and TRBJ2-7, with 7 bases identical to TRBD2. The CDR3 DNA sequence: TGCGCCAGCAGCACCGACGGGAGGTCCTACGAGCAGTACTTC. Its protein is CASSTDGRSYEQYF.